The source of this TCR beta chain is a study of cytomegalovirus exposure and HLA in healthy donors. Study-wide results and caveats: Later on, a genetic analysis was performed. It linked a missense variant in DCLRE1C with V- and J-gene trimming of TCR beta. It was in a later analysis that TCR association rates were seen to vary by HLA locus, highest for DRB1 and lowest for HLA-C.

In the case of this clone: Its antigen is still unknown.

The PCR made use of 60 Vbeta and 13 Jbeta primers. Assay: immunoSEQ multiplex PCR; the TCRdb copy retains only in-frame clones and omits some. In the table there are roughly 130,000 clones, roughly 62% of which are singletons. Per the germline V gene, CDR1 is SGHTA and CDR2 is FQGNSA. Trimming removed 5 bases from V and 4 bases from J; junction bases left unmatched: 7. The CDR3 covers 14 residues. The sequencing sample was made of PBMCs. The sequence came from a man aged 30-40 years in good health and CMV-seropositive. V and J are TRBV7-2 and TRBJ1-2; 7 bases are shared with TRBD1. DNA of the CDR3: TGTGCCAGCAGCGTCCAGGGGGTCGTCTATGGCTACACCTTC. Protein product: CASSVQGVVYGYTF.